Presented here are 23 T cell receptor beta chains from one specimen sequenced in a study of T cell responses to AZD1222 COVID-19 vaccine. The repertoire was sequenced with immunoSEQ multiplex PCR; TCRdb's copy has only in-frame clones and lacks some. This table holds about 140,000 clones, about 90% found once. Sequencing used peripheral blood, obtained on day 0 of AZD1222 vaccination. The receptors originated from an adult in good health.

The chain links TRBV18 to TRBJ1-1, with 9 bases aligning to TRBD1. The J segment lost 1 base and the V segment lost 5 bases, leaving 11 bases of the junction unmatched. The CDR3 loop spans 17 amino acids. In germline, CDR1 is KGHSH, CDR2 LQKENI. CDR3 sequence: CASSKANRDRANTEAFF. In nucleotides, the CDR3 is TGTGCCAGCTCAAAAGCTAACCGGGACAGGGCGAACACTGAAGCTTTCTTT.

This rearrangement joins TRBV5-4 to TRBJ1-1; D remains ambiguous. Trimming cost V 4 bases and J 6 bases, with 16 bases left between them. Looked up from germline, CDR1 is SGHNT and CDR2 is YYREEE (reference sequence). The length of the CDR3 is 14 residues. DNA of the CDR3: TGTGCCAGCAGCGTTGAATTAGCTGGGTCTGAAGCTTTCTTT. Translated: CASSVELAGSEAFF.

The chain combines TRBV5-1 with TRBJ2-7, with TRBD1 matching 9 bases. Germline V lookup: CDR1 SGHRS, CDR2 YFSETQ. After removal of 4 bases from V and 0 bases from J, the junction contained 2 bases not matched to a gene. The CDR3 covers 14 residues. In nucleotides, the CDR3 is TGCGCCAGCAGCCCGGGACAGGGCTCCTACGAGCAGTACTTC. This translates into CASSPGQGSYEQYF.

The genes are TRBV7-9 and TRBJ1-5; 7 bases fit TRBD1. CDR1 and CDR2 from the germline V gene are SEHNR and FQNEAQ (reference sequence). Trimming cost V 4 bases and J 8 bases; bases outside gene matches: 14. The CDR3 consists of 16 residues. The CDR3 nucleotides are TGTGCCAGCAGCTCAAACACAGGGGTCAAAGGGGAGCCCCAGCATTTT. Translating it yields CASSSNTGVKGEPQHF.

The chain recombines TRBV30 with TRBJ1-6; tentative D call: TRBD1 (6 bases). The CDR3 has 15 residues. The V end lost 0 bases, the J end lost 3 bases, and 9 bases lay between the germline ends. Germline V CDR1 and CDR2: GTSNPN, SVGIG (reference sequence). The CDR3 nucleotides read TGTGCCTGGAGTGTACAGGGTAGCTATAATTCACCCCTCCACTTT. Residues: CAWSVQGSYNSPLHF. Supplemented by reference TRBV30 and TRBJ1-6, the full variable domain reads SQTIHQWPATLVQPVGSPLSLECTVEGTSNPNLYWYRQAAGRGLQLLFYSVGIGQISSEVPQNLSASRPQDRQFILSSKKLLLSDSGFYLCAWSVQGSYNSPLHFGNGTRLTVT.

The chain combines TRBV7-9 with TRBJ1-1; 7 bases fit TRBD1. The trim removed 7 bases at V and 8 bases at J, leaving 13 bases unmatched. Germline lookup yields CDR1 SEHNR and CDR2 FQNEAQ (reference sequence). CDR3 length equals 14 residues. As DNA, the CDR3 is TGTGCCAGCACCAGGTGGACAGGATTCTTGGAAGCTTTCTTT. Encoded protein: CASTRWTGFLEAFF. Based on the CDR3 plus reference TRBV7-9 and TRBJ1-1, the full variable domain is DTGVSQNPRHKITKRGQNVTFRCDPISEHNRLYWYRQTLGQGPEFLTYFQNEAQLEKSRLLSDRFSAERPKGSFSTLEIQRTEQGDSAMYLCASTRWTGFLEAFFGQGTRLTVV.

V gene TRBV27 combines with J gene TRBJ1-4; D is possibly TRBD1 (5 bases). Between the trimmed V and J ends, which lost 2 bases and 1 base, there was a span of 8 bases. Looked up from germline, CDR1 is MNHEY and CDR2 is SMNVEV (reference sequence). This CDR3 comprises 15 residues. For the CDR3, the DNA is TGTGCCAGCAGTTTAGGGAGGGGAACTAATGAAAAACTGTTTTTT. Translation: CASSLGRGTNEKLFF.

This chain uses TRBV12-5 with TRBJ2-3; unclear D gene. This CDR3 is built from 16 residues. Germline V CDR1 and CDR2: LGHNT, FRNRAP. Deletions cut 0 bases from V and 1 base from J, with 11 bases between. CDR3 in amino acids: CASGLVIGRGTDTQYF. DNA for the CDR3: TGTGCTAGTGGTTTGGTAATAGGACGGGGCACAGATACGCAGTATTTT. Variable domain in full (rest from reference TRBV12-5 and TRBJ2-3): DARVTQTPRHKVTEMGQEVTMRCQPILGHNTVFWYRQTMMQGLELLAYFRNRAPLDDSGMPKDRFSAEMPDATLATLKIQPSEPRDSAVYFCASGLVIGRGTDTQYFGPGTRLTVL.

This clone turned up a few times. The V gene is TRBV7-9, the J gene TRBJ2-7; D is ambiguous. This CDR3 is built from 12 residues. Germline V lookup: CDR1 SEHNR, CDR2 FQNEAQ (reference sequence). Trimming pared 5 bases from V and 2 bases from J, leaving 7 bases between. CDR3 loop: CASSPVTYEQYF. In DNA form, the CDR3 reads TGTGCCAGCAGCCCGGTCACCTACGAGCAGTACTTC.

The rearrangement joins TRBV19 to TRBJ2-7; 7 bases align to TRBD1. CDR1 and CDR2 from the germline V gene are LNHDA and SQIVND (reference sequence). Trimming cost V 4 bases and J 0 bases; bases outside gene matches: 12. This CDR3 has 17 amino acids. The CDR3 coding sequence is TGTGCCAGTAGTACCATCTTCCGACAGGGAAGCTCCTACGAGCAGTACTTC. This encodes CASSTIFRQGSSYEQYF.

The chain recombines TRBV6-5 with TRBJ1-1; no definite D call. The CDR3 is 13 residues long. Germline V gene sequence: CDR1 MNHEY, CDR2 SVGAGI. V dropped 10 bases and J dropped 0 bases, with 12 bases sitting between them. CDR3 in amino acids: CATRIGMNTEAFF. The CDR3 region has the DNA TGTGCCACCCGAATAGGGATGAACACTGAAGCTTTCTTT.

CDR3 in amino acids: CASSLGSTGGLYEQYF. CDR3 DNA: TGTGCCAGCAGCTTGGGTAGCACAGGGGGCCTATACGAGCAGTACTTC. This chain links TRBV5-5 with TRBJ2-7; 9 bases map to TRBD1. V shed 0 bases, J shed 4 bases, and the junction held 8 bases outside the gene matches. The CDR3 is 16 residues long. Per the germline V gene, CDR1 is SGHKS and CDR2 is YYEKEE (reference sequence).

This chain joins TRBV10-3 and TRBJ2-7, with D perhaps matching TRBD2 (5 bases). V was shortened by 1 base and J by 7 bases, with 8 bases between the two germline ends. From germline, CDR1 is ENHRY and CDR2 SYGVKD. This CDR3 region has 12 residues. The CDR3 reads CAISEYTGEQYF. In nucleotides, the CDR3 is TGTGCCATCAGTGAGTATACGGGGGAGCAGTACTTC.

The rearrangement uses TRBV11-2 and TRBJ2-2; TRBD2 agrees at 11 bases. This CDR3 comprises 16 residues. Losses at the gene ends were 5 bases for V and 5 bases for J; bases not matched to a gene: 7. Germline CDR1 reads SGHAT; CDR2 reads FQNNGV. The CDR3 is CASSLSGGASTGELFF. In nucleotides, the CDR3 is TGTGCCAGCAGCCTTAGCGGGGGGGCCTCAACCGGGGAGCTGTTTTTT.

The chain uses TRBV28 and TRBJ1-2, with D possibly matching TRBD1 (5 bases). There are 17 residues in the CDR3. V lost 4 bases, J lost 4 bases, and 22 bases lay in between. The germline V gene has CDR1 MDHEN and CDR2 SYDVKM. The CDR3 here is CASSYLSALQDGYGYTF. CDR3 DNA: TGTGCCAGCAGTTATTTGTCAGCCCTACAGGATGGCTATGGCTACACCTTC.

This CDR3 reads CATGPDRGRSNYGYTF. Here the CDR3 DNA reads TGTGCCACCGGTCCGGACAGGGGGCGTTCTAACTATGGCTACACCTTC. The chain employs TRBV10-3 and TRBJ1-2; 11 bases are a match to TRBD1. The CDR3 runs 16 residues. V lost 10 bases and J lost 0; bases outside the gene matches: 10. CDR1 and CDR2 from the germline V gene are ENHRY and SYGVKD.

The V gene is TRBV7-2, the J gene TRBJ2-3; the D is unclear. Germline loops: CDR1 SGHTA, CDR2 FQGNSA. The germline V and J ends were trimmed by 2 bases and 0 bases, with 12 bases remaining between them. The CDR3 is made up of 16 amino acids. The CDR3 sequence is CASSLSRAGSTDTQYF. DNA of the CDR3: TGTGCCAGCAGCTTATCCCGGGCAGGCAGCACAGATACGCAGTATTTT.

CDR3 loop: CASSWVGEGELFF. As DNA, the CDR3 is TGTGCCAGCAGCTGGGTGGGGGAAGGGGAGCTGTTTTTT. The gene calls are TRBV11-2 and TRBJ2-2; D is possibly TRBD1 or TRBD2 (5 bases each). The germline V gene encodes CDR1 SGHAT and CDR2 FQNNGV. This CDR3 contains 13 residues. V lost 4 bases and J 8 bases, leaving 11 bases between the germline ends.

V and J are TRBV2 and TRBJ1-2; no reliable D call. CDR3 length: 11 residues. V was pared by 8 bases and J by 6 bases, with 10 bases between. In germline, CDR1 is SNHLY, CDR2 FYNNEI. Here the CDR3 DNA reads TGTGCCAGCTTCCGTCTGAATGGCTACACCTTC. This translates into CASFRLNGYTF.

The genes are TRBV24-1 and TRBJ2-3; either TRBD1 or TRBD2 may fit D (5 bases each). V lost 3 bases and J lost 4, with 16 bases in between. The CDR3 is made up of 16 amino acids. Germline CDR1 KGHDR, CDR2 SFDVKD. The CDR3 coding sequence is TGTGCCACCAGTGATCCCCACCGGGACGGATCAGATACGCAGTATTTT. Translated, it gives CATSDPHRDGSDTQYF.

The rearrangement uses TRBV19 and TRBJ1-5; D is undetermined. The CDR3 contains 12 residues. Germline V CDR1 and CDR2: LNHDA, SQIVND (reference sequence). The V end was cut by 4 bases, the J end by 9 bases, with 10 bases between. CDR3 sequence: CASSKGIWPQHF. The CDR3 DNA sequence: TGTGCCAGTAGTAAGGGTATTTGGCCCCAGCATTTT.

This clone was seen only once. V usage is TRBV7-9 and J usage is TRBJ1-2; D not certain. Per germline, CDR1 SEHNR and CDR2 FQNEAQ (reference sequence). Trimming shortened V by 3 bases and J by 4 bases, and 6 bases separated the two germline ends. This CDR3 region has 12 residues. The CDR3 coding sequence is TGTGCCAGCAGCTTTTTGGGCTATGGCTACACCTTC. This codes for CASSFLGYGYTF.

This clone was observed a few times. The gene calls are TRBV19 and TRBJ2-7, with a possible D match to TRBD2 (6 bases). The germline CDR1 and CDR2 sequences are LNHDA and SQIVND (reference sequence). There are 12 residues in the CDR3. The V end was cut by 4 bases, the J end by 7 bases, with 11 bases between. The CDR3 protein is CASSSGAWEQYF. The CDR3 region has the DNA TGTGCCAGTAGTAGCGGGGCCTGGGAGCAGTACTTC.